The next 20 T cell receptor beta chains were all read from a single sample in a study of control samples from healthy donors and cancer patients. Measured with immunoSEQ multiplex PCR; TCRdb has only the in-frame clones, and not every one. The table shows 95,000 to 150,000 clones, with around 92% occurring only once. The sequenced material came from blood. The source is a man aged 50-59 years in good health.

The V gene is TRBV9, the J gene TRBJ1-2, with D unresolved. The CDR3 totals 13 residues. Germline CDR1 is SGDLS and CDR2 is YYNGEE. The V end lost 3 bases, the J end lost 1 base, and 7 bases lay between the germline ends. The DNA for the CDR3 is TGTGCCAGCAGCGCCGGGCTTAACTATGGCTACACCTTC. It is translated as CASSAGLNYGYTF.

V usage is TRBV18 and J usage is TRBJ1-2; TRBD1 aligns across 7 bases. The CDR3 length is 14 residues. V was clipped by 8 bases and J by 6 bases; unmatched bases: 12. Germline V gene sequence: CDR1 KGHSH, CDR2 LQKENI. For the CDR3, the DNA is TGTGCCAGCGCCAGGTTAGACAGGGAAGATGGCTACACCTTC. Protein sequence: CASARLDREDGYTF.

The chain is built from TRBV6-5 and TRBJ2-7, with D unresolved. V lost 2 bases and J 1 base, leaving 12 bases between the germline ends. CDR1 and CDR2 (germline): MNHEY, SVGAGI. This CDR3 region has 15 residues. In DNA form, the CDR3 reads TGTGCCAGCAGTTACGAGGCTACATCATCCTACGAGCAGTACTTC. Protein sequence: CASSYEATSSYEQYF.

The rearrangement links TRBV5-1 to TRBJ2-5; 7 bases line up with TRBD1. CDR1 is SGHRS, CDR2 YFSETQ, per germline. V shed 1 base and J 2 bases; nucleotides not matched to a gene: 2. This CDR3 comprises 14 residues. The CDR3 sequence: CASSLTRGQETQYF. In DNA, the CDR3 is TGCGCCAGCAGCTTGACCAGGGGGCAAGAGACCCAGTACTTC. Using reference TRBV5-1 and TRBJ2-5 for the parts outside the CDR3, the full variable domain is KAGVTQTPRYLIKTRGQQVTLSCSPISGHRSVSWYQQTPGQGLQFLFEYFSETQRNKGNFPGRFSGRQFSNSRSEMNVSTLELGDSALYLCASSLTRGQETQYFGPGTRLLVL.

CDR3 sequence reads: CAWSPLYTGTRNEQFF. The CDR3 coding sequence is TGTGCCTGGAGCCCACTTTATACAGGGACAAGAAATGAGCAGTTCTTC. The chain has TRBV30 and TRBJ2-1; the D gene is possibly TRBD1 (6 bases). The CDR3 loop spans 16 amino acids. CDR1 and CDR2 from the germline V gene are GTSNPN and SVGIG (reference sequence). Trimming took off 3 bases at V and 7 bases at J, with 22 bases between the two ends.

CDR3 nucleotides: TGCAGTGCTAGTTATCGGCAGAACTATGGCTACACCTTC. Translating gives CSASYRQNYGYTF. The chain links TRBV20-1 to TRBJ1-2; D is ambiguous. Trimming removed 3 bases from V and 2 bases from J, with 10 bases in between. The germline gives CDR1 DFQATT, CDR2 SNEGSKA (reference sequence). The length of the CDR3 is 13 residues.

The chain links TRBV5-6 to TRBJ1-3, with a weak D call TRBD1 (6 bases). Trimming pared 3 bases from V and 0 bases from J, leaving 13 bases between. The CDR3 spans 16 residues. Germline values: CDR1 SGHDT, CDR2 YYEEEE. CDR3 amino acids: CASSWDTFFSGNTIYF. The CDR3 DNA is TGTGCCAGCAGCTGGGACACCTTTTTCTCTGGAAACACCATATATTTT.

CDR3 nucleotides: TGTGCCTGGAGTGTACTGGGAATGAACTATGGCTACACCTTC. This translates into CAWSVLGMNYGYTF. V usage is TRBV30 and J usage is TRBJ1-2; D remains unclear. Trimming took 0 bases from V and 2 from J, leaving 10 bases between them. The CDR3 covers 14 residues. Germline V gene sequence: CDR1 GTSNPN, CDR2 SVGIG (reference sequence).

The V call is TRBV7-7, the J call TRBJ1-2; no definite D call. The V end lost 2 bases, the J end lost 3 bases, and 13 bases lay between the germline ends. Looked up from germline, CDR1 is SSHAT and CDR2 is FNYEAQ (reference sequence). The CDR3 consists of 15 residues. In DNA, the CDR3 is TGTGCCAGCAGCTTAAGTGTGGGGTTGGACTATGGCTACACCTTC. As protein: CASSLSVGLDYGYTF.

As DNA, the CDR3 is TGCAGCGTTGAATTTATCAAGCTTGAAGCTTTCTTT. Protein product: CSVEFIKLEAFF. The V call is TRBV29-1, the J call TRBJ1-1; no clear D. The CDR3 runs 12 residues. CDR1 and CDR2 (germline): SQVTM, ANQGSEA. Deletions cut 2 bases from V and 7 bases from J, with 11 bases between.

The chain combines TRBV30 with TRBJ2-5, with 7 bases identical to TRBD1. The CDR3 contains 13 residues. The V gene end was trimmed by 2 bases and the J gene end by 5 bases; junction bases not matched to a gene: 5. Looked up from germline, CDR1 is GTSNPN and CDR2 is SVGIG (reference sequence). CDR3 nucleotides: TGTGCCTGGAGTCTAACAGGGGTTGAGACCCAGTACTTC. It translates to CAWSLTGVETQYF.

To note about this clone: At one of its ends the junction is not consistent with the germline gene, which may arise from a read error. This CDR3 reads CAGSQLGPEGQYF. The CDR3, as DNA: TGTGCCGGCAGTCAATTAGGACCGGAGGGACAGTACTTC. The rearrangement joins TRBV6-5 to TRBJ2-7; weak D call: TRBD2 (6 bases). The CDR3 is 13 amino acids. Per the germline V gene, CDR1 is MNHEY and CDR2 is SVGAGI.

The chain joins TRBV4-2 to TRBJ2-1, with D perhaps TRBD2 (7 bases). Trimming pared 0 bases from V and 1 base from J, leaving 16 bases between. The CDR3 runs 18 residues. Germline loops: CDR1 LGHNA, CDR2 YNFKEQ. DNA for the CDR3: TGTGCCAGCAGCCAAGATGCACGGGGGGCTACTTCCTACAATGAGCAGTTCTTC. Protein product: CASSQDARGATSYNEQFF.

The CDR3 DNA follows: TGCGCCAGCAGCTTGGGTAAGGCGGCTGGGGGCAATCAGCCCCAGCATTTT. Translated: CASSLGKAAGGNQPQHF. V is TRBV5-1 and J is TRBJ1-5, with D hard to call. This CDR3 has 17 amino acids. V was trimmed by 0 bases and J by 2 bases, leaving 15 bases between them. Germline assignment: CDR1 SGHRS and CDR2 YFSETQ.

The chain is built from TRBV6-5 and TRBJ1-5; 7 nucleotides match TRBD1. Germline CDR1 and CDR2: MNHEY and SVGAGI. The trim removed 6 bases at V and 0 bases at J, leaving 5 bases unmatched. The CDR3 extends over 15 amino acids. DNA of the CDR3: TGTGCCAGCAGGATTGACAGGGCTAGCAATCAGCCCCAGCATTTT. This gives the protein CASRIDRASNQPQHF.

The chain combines TRBV5-1 with TRBJ1-4, with D possibly being TRBD1 (5 bases). Germline CDR1 is SGHRS and CDR2 is YFSETQ. The germline V and J ends were trimmed by 0 bases and 3 bases, with 12 bases remaining between them. The CDR3 runs 16 residues. CDR3 bases: TGCGCCAGCAGCTTGGAAGGACACCTCTCTAATGAAAAACTGTTTTTT. The encoded protein is CASSLEGHLSNEKLFF.

The chain employs TRBV5-1 and TRBJ2-2; the match to TRBD1 covers 7 bases. This CDR3 is 14 amino acids long. Germline V CDR1 and CDR2: SGHRS, YFSETQ. The ends lost 1 base at V and 9 bases at J; junction bases unmatched: 6. CDR3 loop: CASSLTQGIRELFF. The CDR3 region has the DNA TGCGCCAGCAGCTTGACACAGGGGATAAGGGAGCTGTTTTTT.

The chain recombines TRBV11-3 with TRBJ1-4; D is unresolved. Trimming shortened V by 1 base and J by 5 bases, and 8 bases separated the two germline ends. CDR1 SGHNT and CDR2 YENEEA come from the germline V gene. The CDR3 extends over 14 amino acids. The DNA of the CDR3 is TGTGCCAGCAGCTTAGTCGGCGGAAATGAAAAACTGTTTTTT. It yields the protein CASSLVGGNEKLFF.

V usage is TRBV3-1 (or the pseudogene TRBV3-2) and J usage is TRBJ2-5; 10 bases are shared with TRBD2. This CDR3 comprises 15 residues. J gave up 9 bases and V 1 base, and 8 bases lay outside the gene matches. The germline gives CDR1 LGHDT, CDR2 YNNKEL (reference sequence). CDR3 bases: TGTGCCAGCAGCCAAGTGCCTAGCGGGGGAAGGTCCCAGTACTTC. It yields the protein CASSQVPSGGRSQYF.

CDR3 coding DNA: TGTGCCAGCGGGCGGGGGGGCACAGATACGCAGTATTTT. Translated, it gives CASGRGGTDTQYF. The rearrangement joins TRBV6-5 to TRBJ2-3; 8 nucleotides align to TRBD2. The CDR3 is 13 residues long. Germline CDR1 MNHEY, CDR2 SVGAGI. Losses at the gene ends were 8 bases for V and 1 base for J; bases not matched to a gene: 2.